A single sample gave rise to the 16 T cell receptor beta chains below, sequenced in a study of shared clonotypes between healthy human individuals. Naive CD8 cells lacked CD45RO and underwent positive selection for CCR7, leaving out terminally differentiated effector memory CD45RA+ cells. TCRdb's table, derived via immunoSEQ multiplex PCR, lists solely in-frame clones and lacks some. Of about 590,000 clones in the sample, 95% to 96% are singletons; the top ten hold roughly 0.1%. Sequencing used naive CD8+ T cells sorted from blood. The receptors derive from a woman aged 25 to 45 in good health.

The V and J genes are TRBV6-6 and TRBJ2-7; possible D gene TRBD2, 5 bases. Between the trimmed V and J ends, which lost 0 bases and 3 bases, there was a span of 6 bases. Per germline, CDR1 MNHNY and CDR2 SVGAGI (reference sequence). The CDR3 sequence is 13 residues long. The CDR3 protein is CASSYSRDYEQYF. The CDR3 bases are TGTGCCAGCAGTTACTCCCGGGACTACGAGCAGTACTTC.

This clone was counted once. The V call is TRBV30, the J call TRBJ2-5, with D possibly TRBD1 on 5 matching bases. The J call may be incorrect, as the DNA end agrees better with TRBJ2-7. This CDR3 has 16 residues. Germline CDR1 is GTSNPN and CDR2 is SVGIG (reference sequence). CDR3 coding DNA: TGTGCCTGGAGTGTAGGAATCGGCAGGGACTCCTACGAGCAGTACTTC. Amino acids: CAWSVGIGRDSYEQYF.

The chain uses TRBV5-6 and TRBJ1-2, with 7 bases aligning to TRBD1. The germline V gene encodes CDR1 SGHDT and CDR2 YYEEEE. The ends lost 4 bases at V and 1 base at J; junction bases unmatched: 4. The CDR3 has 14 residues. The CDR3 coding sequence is TGTGCCAGCAGCCCGGGACAGAATAACTATGGCTACACCTTC. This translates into CASSPGQNNYGYTF.

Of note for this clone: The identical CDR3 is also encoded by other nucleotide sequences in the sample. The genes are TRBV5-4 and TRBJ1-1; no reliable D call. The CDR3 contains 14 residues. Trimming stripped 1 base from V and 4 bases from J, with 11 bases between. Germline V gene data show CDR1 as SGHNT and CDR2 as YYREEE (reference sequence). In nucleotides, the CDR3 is TGTGCCAGCAGCTTGTCAGGCGGCGGCACTGAAGCTTTCTTT. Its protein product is CASSLSGGGTEAFF.

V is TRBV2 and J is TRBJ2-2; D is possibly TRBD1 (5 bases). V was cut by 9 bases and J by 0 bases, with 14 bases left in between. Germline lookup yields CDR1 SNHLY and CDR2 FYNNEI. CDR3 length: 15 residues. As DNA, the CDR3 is TGTGCCAGAAAAAAAGGGGTCGCGAACACCGGGGAGCTGTTTTTT. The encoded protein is CARKKGVANTGELFF.

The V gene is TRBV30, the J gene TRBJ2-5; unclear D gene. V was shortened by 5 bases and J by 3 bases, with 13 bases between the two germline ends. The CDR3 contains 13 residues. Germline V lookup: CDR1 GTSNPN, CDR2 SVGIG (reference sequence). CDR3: CAWGVGSEETQYF. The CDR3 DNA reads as TGTGCCTGGGGGGTAGGCTCCGAAGAGACCCAGTACTTC.

The DNA for the CDR3 is TGTGCCAGCAGCCCATCGGACGGGTACAATGGCTACACCTTC. Its translation is CASSPSDGYNGYTF. The chain couples TRBV27 to TRBJ1-2; no firm D call. V lost 6 bases to trimming and J lost 6 bases, with 17 bases between them. Per the germline V gene, CDR1 is MNHEY and CDR2 is SMNVEV (reference sequence). The CDR3 is made up of 14 amino acids.

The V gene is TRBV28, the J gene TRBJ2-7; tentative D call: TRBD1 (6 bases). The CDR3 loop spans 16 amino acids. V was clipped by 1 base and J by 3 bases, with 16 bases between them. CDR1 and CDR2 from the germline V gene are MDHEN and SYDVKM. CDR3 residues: CASSLYAGGQDYEQYF. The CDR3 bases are TGTGCCAGCAGTTTATATGCTGGGGGACAAGACTACGAGCAGTACTTC.

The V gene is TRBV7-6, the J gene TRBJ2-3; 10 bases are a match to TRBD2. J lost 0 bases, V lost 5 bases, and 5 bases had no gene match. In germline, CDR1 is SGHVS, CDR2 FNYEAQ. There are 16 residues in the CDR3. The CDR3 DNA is TGTGCCAGCAGCGGCCTAGCGGGAGAAAGCACAGATACGCAGTATTTT. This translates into CASSGLAGESTDTQYF.

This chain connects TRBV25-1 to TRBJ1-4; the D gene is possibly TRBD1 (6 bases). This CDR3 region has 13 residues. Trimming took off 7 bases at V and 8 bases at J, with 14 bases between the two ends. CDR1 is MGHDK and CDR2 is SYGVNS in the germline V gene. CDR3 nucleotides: TGTGCCAGCAATCAGGGGTTGCGCGAAAAACTGTTTTTT. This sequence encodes CASNQGLREKLFF.

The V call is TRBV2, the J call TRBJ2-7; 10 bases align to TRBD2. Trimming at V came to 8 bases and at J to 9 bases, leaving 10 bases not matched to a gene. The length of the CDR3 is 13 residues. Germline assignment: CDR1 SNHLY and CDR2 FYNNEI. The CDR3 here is CASEAGGAPGQYF. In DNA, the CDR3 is TGTGCCAGCGAAGCGGGAGGGGCCCCGGGGCAGTACTTC.

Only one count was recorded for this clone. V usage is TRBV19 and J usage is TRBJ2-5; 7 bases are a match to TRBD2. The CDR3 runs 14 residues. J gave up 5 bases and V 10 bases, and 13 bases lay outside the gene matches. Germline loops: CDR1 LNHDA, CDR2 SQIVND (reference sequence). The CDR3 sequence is CANPMVLATETQYF. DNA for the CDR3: TGTGCCAACCCGATGGTACTAGCGACGGAGACCCAGTACTTC.

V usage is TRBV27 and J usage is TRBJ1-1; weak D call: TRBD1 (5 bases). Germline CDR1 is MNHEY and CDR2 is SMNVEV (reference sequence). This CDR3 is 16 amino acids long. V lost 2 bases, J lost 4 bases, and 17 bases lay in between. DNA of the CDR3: TGTGCCAGCAGTTTAGAGGGGAGTGGGGGTGGCACTGAAGCTTTCTTT. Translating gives CASSLEGSGGGTEAFF.

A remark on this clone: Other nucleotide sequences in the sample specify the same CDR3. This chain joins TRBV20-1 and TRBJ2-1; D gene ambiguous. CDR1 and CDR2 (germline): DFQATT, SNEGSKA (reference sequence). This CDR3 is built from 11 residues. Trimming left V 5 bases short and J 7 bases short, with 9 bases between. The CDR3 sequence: CSARRGNEQFF. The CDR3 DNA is TGCAGTGCTCGGAGAGGAAATGAGCAGTTCTTC.

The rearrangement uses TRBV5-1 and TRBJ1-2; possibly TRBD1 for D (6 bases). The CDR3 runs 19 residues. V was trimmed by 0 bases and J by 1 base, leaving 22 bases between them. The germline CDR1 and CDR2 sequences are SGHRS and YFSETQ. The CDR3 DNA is TGCGCCAGCAGCTTGGCCAGCAGGGACACCGCCTACTTTAACTATGGCTACACCTTC. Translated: CASSLASRDTAYFNYGYTF.

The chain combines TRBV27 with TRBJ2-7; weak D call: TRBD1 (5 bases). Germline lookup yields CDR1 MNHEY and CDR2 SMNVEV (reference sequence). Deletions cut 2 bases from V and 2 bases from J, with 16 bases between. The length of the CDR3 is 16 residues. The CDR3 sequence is CASSLLGSQGAYEQYF. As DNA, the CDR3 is TGTGCCAGCAGTTTACTAGGTAGCCAGGGCGCCTACGAGCAGTACTTC.